The entry below describes one TCR beta chain. Using immunoSEQ multiplex PCR, the repertoire was profiled, and TCRdb retains in-frame clones only, with some absent. The sample consists of 39,000 or so clones, 86% of them appearing once. The sample belongs to a study of OX40 agonist ivuxolimab in advanced cancers. V was clipped by 3 bases and J by 5 bases, with 10 bases between them. The CDR3 consists of 13 residues. Germline V gene lookup returns CDR1 MNHEY and CDR2 SMNVEV (reference sequence). Specimen: CD4+ or CD8+ T cells sorted from blood, collected in a trial of the OX40 agonist ivuxolimab. V usage is TRBV27 and J usage is TRBJ2-5, with D possibly being TRBD2 (6 bases). This clonotype originated in an adult with an advanced solid tumor such as melanoma, head and neck, liver or kidney cancer. The CDR3 reads CASSLVGSETQYF. DNA for the CDR3: TGTGCCAGCAGTTTGGTCGGGAGTGAGACCCAGTACTTC.